Described below is a single T cell receptor beta chain sequence and its context. This clone has only one observation. The antigen it recognizes is unknown. Base quality data are lacking; no much larger clone is found one base away. Genomic DNA was extracted from sorted cells for sequencing of the TCRbeta CDR3 region. The immunoSEQ Assay was used to sequence the TCRbeta CDR3 regions. TCRdb's version of the immuneACCESS table is confined to in-frame rearrangements and falls short of the full clone set. An unresolved V gene accounts for under half of the shortfall where checked; the remainder is of unknown origin. For this sample the table gives 80,000 to 100,000 clones, of which around 87% were detected only once. Under 0.35% of the sample comes from the top ten. As encoded in the germline V gene (reference sequence), CDR1 is MNHEY while CDR2 is SMNVEV. V is pruned by 7 bases and J by 4 bases, leaving 19 bases of the junction without a gene match. The CDR3 covers 18 residues, taking in both the cysteine and the phenylalanine. Just the 54-base CDR3 DNA is kept, in frame starting at base 1.

Patients with a history of autoimmune disease or receiving systemic immunosuppression were excluded from the trial. Peripheral blood for TCR sequencing was collected from all dose cohorts at baseline, on cycle 4 day 1, and on cycle 7 day 1. The samples were taken from a phase I, first-in-human, multicenter, open-label dose-escalation trial of ivuxolimab. Adults with locally advanced or metastatic head and neck squamous cell, hepatocellular, melanoma or renal cell carcinoma were enrolled in the trial. CD4+ and CD8+ T cells were sorted separately from peripheral blood before TCR sequencing. These data belong to a study of OX40 agonist ivuxolimab in advanced cancers. Context from the whole study: The costimulatory receptor OX40 (CD134) was targeted by ivuxolimab, a fully human IgG2 agonistic monoclonal antibody. Peripheral TCRbeta sequencing was intended to test whether TCR sequence diversity was altered and clonal T-cell expansion was caused by ivuxolimab. The paper reports the monotherapy dose-escalation portion (N = 52 patients) of the phase I ivuxolimab trial. Intravenous ivuxolimab was administered to patients every 2 weeks at six dose levels: 0.01, 0.1, 0.3, 1.5, 3 and 10 mg/kg. Three dose-escalation patients achieved partial responses, one with hepatocellular carcinoma and two with cutaneous melanoma. The dose-escalation cohort was roughly 80% male with a mean age of around 64 years, ranging from about 20 to 80. Patients were allowed to have had prior anti-PD-1, anti-PD-L1 or anti-CTLA-4 therapy, and roughly 40% of the dose-escalation patients had previously received checkpoint inhibitors. Of the 52 patients in dose escalation, about 19 had hepatocellular carcinoma, some 15 had melanoma, 9 had renal cell carcinoma and 9 had head and neck cancer. Study-level results and caveats: In the 0.1-3.0 mg/kg groups, partial responders had among the lowest normalized peripheral clonal expansion, particularly in CD8+ T cells. At doses of 0.1 to 3.0 mg/kg, clonal expansion of both CD4+ and CD8+ blood T cells was observed from baseline to week 6. The antigen specificity of the peripheral T cells that underwent clonal expansion was not determined. After ivuxolimab, expanded clones were on average more numerous among CD8+ T cells than among CD4+ T cells. Low levels of normalized T-cell clonal expansion were also seen in some nonresponding patients.

This clonotype was obtained from an adult with an advanced solid tumor such as melanoma, head and neck, liver or kidney cancer. The source was CD4+ or CD8+ T cells sorted from blood, collected in a trial of the OX40 agonist ivuxolimab. The sequence is built from TRBV27 and TRBJ2-3; TRBD2 matches 8 bases in the middle. The CDR3 region reads CASIRTASGGSGADTQYF. Read as DNA, the sequence is TGTGCCAGCATTAGGACAGCCAGCGGGGGCTCAGGAGCAGATACGCAGTATTTT.